This note documents a single T cell receptor (beta chain) sequence. This sample is drawn from a study of blood T cell repertoires in COVID-19. Some clones are missing from TCRdb's copy, which holds only in-frame ones; the method was immunoSEQ multiplex PCR. The table has about 68,000 clones, just over 90% seen once; the top ten hold around 2.6%. Those enrolled in Seattle joined during active infection and were followed longitudinally afterward. Sequencing used peripheral blood. This clonotype originated in a man between 50 and 59 years old with COVID-19, enrolled during active disease.

The CDR3 DNA sequence: TGTGCCAGCAGCTCAGGGTATCTGAGCGAGCAGTACTTC. This sequence encodes CASSSGYLSEQYF. The genes are TRBV7-9 and TRBJ2-7, with D tentatively TRBD1 (5 bases). The CDR3 runs 13 residues. Germline assignment: CDR1 SEHNR and CDR2 FQNEAQ (reference sequence). V gave up 4 bases and J gave up 6 bases, with 13 bases separating them.